Shown below are 11 T cell receptor beta chains from a single sample sequenced in a study of OX40 agonist ivuxolimab in advanced cancers. Some clones are missing from TCRdb's copy, which holds only in-frame ones; the method was immunoSEQ multiplex PCR. Of roughly 74,000 clones listed, 80% to 90% are singletons. Sequences were derived from CD4+ or CD8+ T cells sorted from blood, sampled in a trial of the OX40 agonist ivuxolimab. These receptors all come from an adult with an advanced solid tumor such as melanoma, head and neck, liver or kidney cancer.

This clone appeared a few times. The J gene is TRBJ1-1, the V gene TRBV11-2; possible D gene TRBD1, 5 bases. The CDR3 runs 15 residues. The germline gives CDR1 SGHAT, CDR2 FQNNGV. Trimming took off 1 base at V and 6 bases at J, with 15 bases between the two ends. The CDR3 loop reads CASSLAEGRGAEAFF. The CDR3 DNA reads as TGTGCCAGCAGCTTAGCGGAGGGGAGGGGCGCTGAAGCTTTCTTT.

This rearrangement joins TRBV28 to TRBJ1-5; no definite D call. This CDR3 spans 12 amino acids. Germline V gene sequence: CDR1 MDHEN, CDR2 SYDVKM. The ends were cut back, 6 bases at V and 2 bases at J, with 5 bases in the middle. CDR3 DNA: TGTGCCAGCAGAGTTCGCAATCAGCCCCAGCATTTT. The encoded protein is CASRVRNQPQHF.

The chain couples TRBV30 to TRBJ1-3, with 12 positions matching TRBD1. CDR3 length: 15 amino acids. Per the germline V gene, CDR1 is GTSNPN and CDR2 is SVGIG (reference sequence). Trimming at V came to 3 bases and at J to 4 bases, leaving 4 bases not matched to a gene. CDR3 nucleotide sequence: TGTGCCTGGAGACGGGACAGGGGGCGCGGAAACACCATATATTTT. This translates into CAWRRDRGRGNTIYF.

This chain uses TRBV18 with TRBJ1-4, with D possibly being TRBD1 (6 bases). CDR3 size: 16 residues. Germline V gene sequence: CDR1 KGHSH, CDR2 LQKENI. Trimming stripped 2 bases from V and 6 bases from J, with 16 bases between. The CDR3 region is CASSPFIGGADEKLFF. DNA of the CDR3: TGTGCCAGCTCACCATTCATTGGGGGCGCGGATGAAAAACTGTTTTTT.

This chain uses TRBV28 with TRBJ2-7; 7 bases agree with TRBD1. Per the germline V gene, CDR1 is MDHEN and CDR2 is SYDVKM. The junction had 10 bases not matched to a gene; V was cut back by 10 bases and J by 4 bases. This CDR3 spans 13 amino acids. CDR3 sequence (DNA): TGTGCCACCCACTCGACAGGGCGATACGAGCAGTACTTC. This gives the protein CATHSTGRYEQYF.

The chain uses TRBV25-1 and TRBJ2-2; TRBD1 matches 8 bases. V trimming: 6 bases; J trimming: 1 base; junction bases outside the gene matches: 1. Looked up from germline, CDR1 is MGHDK and CDR2 is SYGVNS. The CDR3 length is 14 residues. For the CDR3, the DNA is TGTGCCAGCAGCGACAGGGGGAACACCGGGGAGCTGTTTTTT. The encoded protein is CASSDRGNTGELFF.

CDR3 in amino acids: CASSLVYNEQYF. Here the CDR3 DNA reads TGTGCCAGCAGCTTAGTCTACAACGAGCAGTACTTC. This chain connects TRBV7-8 to TRBJ2-7; unclear D gene. V lost 1 base, J lost 5 bases, and 6 bases lay in between. The CDR3 has 12 residues. From germline, CDR1 is SGHVS and CDR2 FQNEAQ.

The chain recombines TRBV5-6 with TRBJ1-2; 10 nucleotides line up with TRBD1. Germline lookup yields CDR1 SGHDT and CDR2 YYEEEE. Trimming removed 4 bases from V and 5 bases from J; junction bases left unmatched: 8. This CDR3 is 15 amino acids long. The CDR3 DNA is TGTGCCAGCAGCGTGGGACAGGGGTTTGGATATGGCTACACCTTC. This translates into CASSVGQGFGYGYTF.

The genes are TRBV7-2 and TRBJ1-5; D gene ambiguous. CDR3 size: 12 residues. Germline assignment: CDR1 SGHTA and CDR2 FQGNSA. The V end was cut by 8 bases, the J end by 6 bases, with 11 bases between. The CDR3 DNA is TGTGCCAGCTCCTTCCTAAGTCAGCCCCAGCATTTT. Residues: CASSFLSQPQHF.

The CDR3 here is CASSLGTSGRSSYEQYF. The CDR3 DNA sequence: TGTGCCAGCAGCTTGGGGACTAGCGGGAGAAGCTCCTACGAGCAGTACTTC. This chain joins TRBV7-9 and TRBJ2-7, with 14 bases identical to TRBD2. Germline CDR1 and CDR2: SEHNR and FQNEAQ (reference sequence). The CDR3 length is 17 residues. V lost 3 bases and J lost 0; bases outside the gene matches: 4.

The chain carries TRBV6-6 and TRBJ2-2; 8 bases match TRBD2. With 7 bases clipped from V and 2 bases from J, the junction kept 9 bases outside the gene matches. The length of the CDR3 is 16 residues. Germline V CDR1 and CDR2: MNHNY, SVGAGI (reference sequence). Written as DNA, the CDR3 is TGTGCCAGCACTCTAACTAGCGGCTTAAACACCGGGGAGCTGTTTTTT. Translation: CASTLTSGLNTGELFF.